This T cell receptor beta chain was found in a study of T-cell memory formation after mild COVID-19 (dated by TCRdb to the early 2020s). Study-wide context: Most TCR sequence clusters were specific to one of the two donors. Two young, previously healthy adult volunteers, one female and one male, were included in the cohort. T-cell clones expanding and contracting after mild COVID-19 in two donors were tracked by longitudinal TCRalpha and TCRbeta repertoire sequencing. General findings and caveats noted by the study authors: Clones contracting from day 15 to 85 had balanced CD4/CD8 phenotypes, while a second wave expanding from day 15 to 37 was biased towards CD4+. The study covered only a couple of mild cases, and larger cohorts including severe cases with pre-infection samples were considered necessary. Some responding clones were found in pre-infection memory, which suggests that pre-existing cross-reactive memory T cells took part in the SARS-CoV-2 response. SARS-CoV-2 specificity of the second-wave clones peaking on day 37 was not confirmed. Contracting CD4+ clones appeared mostly in the CM and EM memory subsets, whereas CD8+ clones were enriched in EMRA.

Sequencing was carried out with an Illumina NovaSeq 6000. Using 5'RACE with constant-segment primers, TCRalpha and TCRbeta cDNA libraries were constructed, with sample barcodes and unique molecular identifiers added in the process. RNA was extracted from every sample with Trizol reagent. Amplification of the libraries took two PCR steps, and the second step added a second sample barcode plus Illumina TruSeq adapters. Sequencing of libraries was performed on an Illumina NovaSeq with 2 x 150 bp paired-end reads. Per the source publication's procedure: Reads were demultiplexed and collapsed into UMI-guided consensus sequences with migec v1.2.7. Using mixcr v2.1.11, UMI consensuses were aligned to TRA and TRB V and J templates and then assembled into clonotypes. Clonotypes were classified as expanded or contracted when called significant by both edgeR and NoisET, with noise models trained on biological replicates. edgeR calls used a false discovery rate-adjusted p below 0.01 and a log2 fold-change threshold of 1. As an exploratory analysis of dynamics, PCA with hierarchical clustering was applied to max-normalized trajectories of the 1000 most abundant clonotypes. Separately sequenced CD4+ and CD8+ repertoires were used to assign a CD4 or CD8 phenotype to each responding clone. The public reads were reanalyzed by TCRdb: fastp trimming at Q25, MiXCR alignment, in-frame beta chains only. Each entry merges the rows of one CDR3 protein and shows their most common DNA and genes. The V and J calls shown here were made by TCRdb, not taken from the authors' results. In all, the sample holds about 620,000 distinct CDR3 sequences, and approximately 19% of those were seen once. 12% of the sample is held by the ten biggest clonotypes.

Ficoll-Paque density gradient centrifugation was the method used to isolate PBMCs. This clonotype was counted a few times. Its antigen is still unknown. No base quality values were provided; no much bigger clone lies one nucleotide off. Between the V and J ends, shortened by 5 bases and 5 bases respectively, the junction contains 14 bases. The CDR3 contains 14 residues, cysteine and phenylalanine counted. Only CDR3 DNA is held: 42 bases, read in frame from base 1. The sequenced material came from PBMCs or a T cell subset sorted from them (not recorded which). Recombination joined TRBV12-3 or TRBV12-4 with TRBJ2-3; TRBD1 is a weak D gene call, 6 bases matching. The source of this sequence is an adult woman who had mild COVID-19 (a few samples of this study predate the infection). The sample titles of this study are shuffled in the database, so cell type and time point are left out; the donor was told from shared clones. The CDR3 has the sequence CASSNRDFKDTQYF. In nucleotides, the sequence is TGTGCCAGCAGTAACAGGGATTTTAAAGATACGCAGTATTTT.